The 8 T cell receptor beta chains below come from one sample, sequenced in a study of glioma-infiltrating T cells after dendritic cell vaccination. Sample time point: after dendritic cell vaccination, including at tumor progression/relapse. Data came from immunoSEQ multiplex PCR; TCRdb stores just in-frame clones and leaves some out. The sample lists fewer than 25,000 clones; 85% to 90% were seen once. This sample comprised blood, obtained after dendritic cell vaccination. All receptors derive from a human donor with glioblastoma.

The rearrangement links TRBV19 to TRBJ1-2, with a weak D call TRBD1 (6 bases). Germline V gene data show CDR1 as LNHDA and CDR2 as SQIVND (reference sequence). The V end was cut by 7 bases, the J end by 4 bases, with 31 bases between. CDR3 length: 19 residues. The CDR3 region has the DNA TGTGCCAGTACCGATACTCGGCACAGGGAAGGTCTTGCGGGCTATGGCTACACCTTC. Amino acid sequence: CASTDTRHREGLAGYGYTF.

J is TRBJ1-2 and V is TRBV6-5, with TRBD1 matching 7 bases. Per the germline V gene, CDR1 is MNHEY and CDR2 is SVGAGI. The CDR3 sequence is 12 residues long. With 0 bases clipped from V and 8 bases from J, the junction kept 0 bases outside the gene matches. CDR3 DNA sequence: TGTGCCAGCAGTTACTCAGGGGGCGGCTACACCTTC. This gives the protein CASSYSGGGYTF.

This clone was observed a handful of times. The CDR3 nucleotides read TGTGCCAGCAGCCCATCCTCCTACGAGCAGTACTTC. Protein product: CASSPSSYEQYF. The J gene is TRBJ2-7, the V gene TRBV4-2; D uncertain. CDR1 is LGHNA and CDR2 is YNFKEQ in the germline V gene. V was shortened by 4 bases and J by 0 bases, with 4 bases between the two germline ends. There are 12 residues in the CDR3.

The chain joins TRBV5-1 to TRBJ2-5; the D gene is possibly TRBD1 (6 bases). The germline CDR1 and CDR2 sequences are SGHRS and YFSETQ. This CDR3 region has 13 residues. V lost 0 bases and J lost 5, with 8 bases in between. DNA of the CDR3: TGCGCCAGCAGCTTGGACCAGGGGGAGACCCAGTACTTC. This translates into CASSLDQGETQYF.

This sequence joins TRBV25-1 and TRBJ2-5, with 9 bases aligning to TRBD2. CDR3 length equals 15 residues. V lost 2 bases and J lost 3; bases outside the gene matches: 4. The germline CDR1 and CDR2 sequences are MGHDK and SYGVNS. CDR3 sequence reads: CASSEPTSGEETQYF. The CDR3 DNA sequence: TGTGCCAGCAGTGAACCGACTAGCGGAGAAGAGACCCAGTACTTC.

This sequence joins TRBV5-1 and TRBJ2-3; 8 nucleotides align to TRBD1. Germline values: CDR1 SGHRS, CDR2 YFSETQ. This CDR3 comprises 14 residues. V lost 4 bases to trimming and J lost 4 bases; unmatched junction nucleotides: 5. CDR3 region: CASSIGQGADTQYF. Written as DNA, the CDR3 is TGCGCCAGCAGCATAGGACAGGGCGCAGATACGCAGTATTTT. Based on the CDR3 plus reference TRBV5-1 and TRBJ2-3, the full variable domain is KAGVTQTPRYLIKTRGQQVTLSCSPISGHRSVSWYQQTPGQGLQFLFEYFSETQRNKGNFPGRFSGRQFSNSRSEMNVSTLELGDSALYLCASSIGQGADTQYFGPGTRLTVL.

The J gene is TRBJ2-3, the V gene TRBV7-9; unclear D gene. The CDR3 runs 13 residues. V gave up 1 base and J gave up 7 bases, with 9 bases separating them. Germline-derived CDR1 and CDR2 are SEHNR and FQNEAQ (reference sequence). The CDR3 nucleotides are TGTGCCAGCAGCTTAGTTGGTCAGAATACGCAGTATTTT. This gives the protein CASSLVGQNTQYF.

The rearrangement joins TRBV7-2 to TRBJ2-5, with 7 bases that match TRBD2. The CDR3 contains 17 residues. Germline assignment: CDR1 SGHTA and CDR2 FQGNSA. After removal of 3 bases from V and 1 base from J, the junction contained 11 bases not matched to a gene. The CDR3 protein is CASSLEPTLASQETQYF. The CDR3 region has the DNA TGTGCCAGCAGCTTGGAGCCGACACTAGCGAGCCAAGAGACCCAGTACTTC.